Each of the 20 T cell receptor beta chains below was sequenced from the same sample in a study of blood T cell repertoires in COVID-19 (dated by TCRdb to the early 2020s). Libraries were built with the immunoSEQ multiplex PCR assay. TCRdb carries this immuneACCESS record with in-frame sequences only. Its versions omit some clonotypes, under half of them owing to an unresolved V gene in the studies checked, with the rest unexplained. This sample gives more than 250,000 clones in total; roughly 85% of them show up just once. The ten biggest clones cover around 2.2% of the sample. Source material: PBMCs or T cells enriched from blood (not recorded which). The receptors come from a young man who had recovered from COVID-19.

V gene TRBV3-1 (or the pseudogene TRBV3-2) combines with J gene TRBJ2-1; possibly TRBD2 for D (6 bases). The V gene's germline CDR1 is LGHDT and CDR2 YNNKEL (reference sequence). V lost 0 bases and J lost 7, with 16 bases in between. This CDR3 has 16 residues. The chain's CDR3 is CASSQDLPGVVNEQFF. The CDR3 region has the DNA TGTGCCAGCAGCCAAGATCTCCCGGGGGTTGTGAATGAGCAGTTCTTC.

The chain combines TRBV11-2 with TRBJ2-3; D possibly corresponds to TRBD2 (5 bases). V gave up 7 bases and J gave up 8 bases, with 10 bases separating them. CDR3 size: 11 residues. The germline gives CDR1 SGHAT, CDR2 FQNNGV. This chain's CDR3 is CASISGVTQYF. In nucleotides, the CDR3 is TGTGCCAGCATCTCCGGGGTTACGCAGTATTTT.

The rearrangement uses TRBV21-1 and TRBJ2-1; TRBD2, as called in the table, went unchecked against the DNA. TRBV21-1 has pseudogene status. The CDR3 covers 19 residues. The CDR3 reads CASSKAPKGLVGRVNEQFF. Here the CDR3 DNA reads TGTGCCAGCAGCAAAGCTCCCAAGGGACTAGTCGGTCGGGTCAATGAGCAGTTCTTC.

This rearrangement joins TRBV18 to TRBJ1-3, with unresolved D. V gave up 5 bases and J gave up 0 bases, with 11 bases separating them. There are 15 residues in the CDR3. Germline assignment: CDR1 KGHSH and CDR2 LQKENI. Written as DNA, the CDR3 is TGTGCCAGCTCAGATACCCACAGCTCTGGAAACACCATATATTTT. It translates to CASSDTHSSGNTIYF.

This clone came up many times. The chain recombines TRBV4-3 with TRBJ2-1; 9 nucleotides line up with TRBD2. V gave up 0 bases and J gave up 4 bases; unmatched junction bases: 4. The CDR3 consists of 16 residues. Germline V gives CDR1 LGHNA, CDR2 YSLEER. CDR3: CASSQETSGSYNEQFF. The CDR3 DNA follows: TGCGCCAGCAGCCAAGAGACTAGCGGTTCTTACAATGAGCAGTTCTTC.

This chain links TRBV20-1 with TRBJ1-1, with D unresolved. V lost 3 bases to trimming and J lost 1 base, with 3 bases between them. CDR3 length: 11 residues. Germline V CDR1 and CDR2: DFQATT, SNEGSKA (reference sequence). For the CDR3, the DNA is TGCAGTGCTAGCAAGAACACTGAAGCTTTCTTT. Amino acid sequence: CSASKNTEAFF.

V is TRBV4-1 and J is TRBJ2-1; 9 bases are a match to TRBD2. CDR1 and CDR2 (germline): MGHRA, YSYEKL. Losses at the gene ends were 1 base for V and 11 bases for J; bases not matched to a gene: 9. The CDR3 loop spans 15 amino acids. CDR3 nucleotides: TGCGCCAGCAGCCAAGTAATCGCTAGCGGGGAAAAGCAGTTCTTC. It specifies CASSQVIASGEKQFF.

This rearrangement joins TRBV12-3 or TRBV12-4 to TRBJ1-5; D is ambiguous. Trimming shortened V by 7 bases and J by 4 bases, and 11 bases separated the two germline ends. This CDR3 region has 13 residues. This chain's CDR3 is CASTRGRNQPQHF. The CDR3 DNA is TGTGCCAGCACGCGCGGGCGGAATCAGCCCCAGCATTTT.

This rearrangement joins TRBV5-1 to TRBJ2-7; 10 positions match TRBD2. Per the germline V gene, CDR1 is SGHRS and CDR2 is YFSETQ. This CDR3 region has 15 residues. V gave up 3 bases and J gave up 2 bases; unmatched junction bases: 5. The CDR3 protein is CASSSSAGGPYEQYF. In DNA, the CDR3 is TGCGCCAGCAGCTCATCAGCGGGGGGGCCCTACGAGCAGTACTTC.

J is TRBJ1-5 and V is TRBV7-8; tentatively, D is TRBD1 (5 bases). This CDR3 has 14 amino acids. Trimming took 1 base from V and 7 from J, leaving 11 bases between them. From germline, CDR1 is SGHVS and CDR2 FQNEAQ. The CDR3 region has the DNA TGTGCCAGCAGCTTAGGGCAGGGTAACCAGCCCCAGCATTTT. Its protein product is CASSLGQGNQPQHF.

The V call is TRBV2, the J call TRBJ2-7, with 8 positions matching TRBD2. Germline-derived CDR1 and CDR2 are SNHLY and FYNNEI. This CDR3 is 15 amino acids long. V lost 7 bases, J lost 3 bases, and 11 bases stayed unmatched. CDR3 sequence: CASNPGGLKSYEQYF. CDR3 DNA: TGTGCCAGCAACCCGGGGGGGCTAAAGAGCTACGAGCAGTACTTC. Drawing the rest from reference TRBV2 and TRBJ2-7, the complete variable domain is EPEVTQTPSHQVTQMGQEVILRCVPISNHLYFYWYRQILGQKVEFLVSFYNNEISEKSEIFDDQFSVERPDGSNFTLKIRSTKLEDSAMYFCASNPGGLKSYEQYFGPGTRLTVT.

Only one count was recorded for this clone. V is TRBV21-1 and J is TRBJ2-3; the D call TRBD2 from the table was never checked on the DNA. TRBV21-1 is a listed pseudogene. CDR3 size: 17 residues. CDR3 in amino acids: CASSTPWTSGSTDTQYF. CDR3 DNA: TGTGCCAGCAGCACTCCTTGGACTAGCGGAAGCACAGATACGCAGTATTTT.

The gene calls are TRBV7-9 and TRBJ1-1, with 7 bases lining up with TRBD1. CDR1 SEHNR and CDR2 FQNEAQ come from the germline V gene (reference sequence). This CDR3 region has 13 residues. The trim removed 5 bases at V and 7 bases at J, leaving 7 bases unmatched. The CDR3 nucleotides are TGTGCCAGCAGCACAATGTCAGGGGGTGAAGCTTTCTTT. It codes for CASSTMSGGEAFF.

V usage is TRBV10-2 and J usage is TRBJ1-6; D is unresolved. The germline V gene has CDR1 WSHSY and CDR2 SAAADI. V lost 6 bases, J lost 7 bases, and 16 bases lay in between. The length of the CDR3 is 15 residues. The CDR3 nucleotides read TGCGCCAGCAGCGAAAGGTCGGGTTCGAATTCACCCCTCCACTTT. Translating gives CASSERSGSNSPLHF.

The chain links TRBV6-2 or TRBV6-3 to TRBJ2-5; possibly TRBD1 for D (5 bases). CDR3 length equals 12 residues. V was pared by 4 bases and J by 13 bases, with 16 bases between. CDR1 and CDR2 (germline): MNHEY, SVGEGT. The CDR3 DNA reads as TGTGCCAGCAGTTTCAGGACCCAGGGAAGGTACTTC. This codes for CASSFRTQGRYF.

This clone was seen only a few times. V is TRBV30 and J is TRBJ1-4; possibly TRBD1 for D (5 bases). V was pared by 3 bases and J by 12 bases, with 14 bases between. The CDR3 covers 12 residues. Germline V gives CDR1 GTSNPN, CDR2 SVGIG (reference sequence). CDR3 coding DNA: TGTGCCTGGAGGTCCGGGAGCAGGGAACTGTTTTTT. Translating it yields CAWRSGSRELFF.

In DNA form, the CDR3 reads TGCGCCAGCAGCTCCCTTCTTTCCGGGGAGCTGTTTTTT. Its translation: CASSSLLSGELFF. The V call is TRBV5-1, the J call TRBJ2-2; D is unclear. Per the germline V gene, CDR1 is SGHRS and CDR2 is YFSETQ. The V end lost 3 bases, the J end lost 6 bases, and 9 bases lay between the germline ends. The CDR3 is 13 amino acids.

The CDR3 here is CASSDNIGQSQRYTF. In nucleotides, the CDR3 is TGTGCCAGCAGCGATAATATCGGACAATCCCAACGCTACACCTTC. The chain joins TRBV6-4 to TRBJ1-2; D might be TRBD1 (5 bases). The CDR3 covers 15 residues. V shed 6 bases and J shed 9 bases, with 23 bases lying between them. Germline V gene sequence: CDR1 MRHNA, CDR2 SNTAGT.

The chain combines TRBV9 with TRBJ2-6, with TRBD2 matching 12 bases. Germline V gene data show CDR1 as SGDLS and CDR2 as YYNGEE. The length of the CDR3 is 19 residues. The V segment lost 4 bases and the J segment 2 bases; nucleotides outside the gene matches: 10. The CDR3 here is CASSLEASGGATGANVLTF. The CDR3 DNA reads as TGTGCCAGCAGCTTAGAGGCTAGCGGGGGGGCAACTGGGGCCAACGTCCTGACTTTC.

The genes are TRBV19 and TRBJ2-7; D may be TRBD1 (5 bases). CDR1 LNHDA and CDR2 SQIVND come from the germline V gene (reference sequence). The germline V and J ends were trimmed by 5 bases and 2 bases, with 13 bases remaining between them. The CDR3 has 14 amino acids. The CDR3 loop is CASSHLGHAYEQYF. The CDR3 nucleotides read TGTGCCAGTAGTCACCTTGGACACGCCTACGAGCAGTACTTC.